This TCR beta chain was recovered during a study of T cells expressing NK-cell markers. General study results and limits: Whether the expanded NKG2C+ T cell clones recognized HCMV remained unclear.

As for this clonotype: Its specificity is unknown.

The CDR3 consists of 16 residues. Per germline, CDR1 SGHNT and CDR2 YYREEE (reference sequence). TCRdb reprocessed the 5' RACE reads; each CDR3 protein has one entry and no DNA is given. This table holds over 200,000 distinct CDR3 sequences. The chain uses TRBV5-4 and TRBJ2-5; TCRdb's assignment of TRBD1 cannot be checked, as there is no DNA. The specimen sequenced was blood T cells: a sorted CD56 or NKG2C T cell subset, CD4+ or CD8+ T cells, or bulk PBMC T cells (not recorded which). The receptor comes from a man between 18 and 35 years old in good health. The CDR3 here is CASSRGQGDYQETQYF.